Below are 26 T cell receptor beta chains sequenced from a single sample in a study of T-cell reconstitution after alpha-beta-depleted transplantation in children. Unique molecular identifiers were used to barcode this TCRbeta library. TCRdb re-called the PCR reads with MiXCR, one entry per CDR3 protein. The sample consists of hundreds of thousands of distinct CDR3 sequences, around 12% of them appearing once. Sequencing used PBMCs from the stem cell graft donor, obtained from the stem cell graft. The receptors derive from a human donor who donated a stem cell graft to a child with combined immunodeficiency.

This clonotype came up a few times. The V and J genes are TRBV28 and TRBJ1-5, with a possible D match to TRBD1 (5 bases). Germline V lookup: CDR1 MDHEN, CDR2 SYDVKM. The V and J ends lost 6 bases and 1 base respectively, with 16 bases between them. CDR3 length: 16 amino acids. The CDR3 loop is CASRERDHGSNQPQHF. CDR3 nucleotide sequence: TGTGCCAGCAGGGAACGGGACCACGGGAGCAATCAGCCCCAGCATTTT. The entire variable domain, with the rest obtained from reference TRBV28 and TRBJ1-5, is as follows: DVKVTQSSRYLVKRTGEKVFLECVQDMDHENMFWYRQDPGLGLRLIYFSYDVKMKEKGDIPEGYSVSREKKERFSLILESASTNQTSMYLCASRERDHGSNQPQHFGDGTRLSIL.

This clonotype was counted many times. The CDR3 sequence: CASSASTGGYEQYF. The CDR3 region has the DNA TGTGCCAGCAGCGCCTCAACAGGGGGCTACGAGCAGTACTTC. The rearrangement links TRBV9 to TRBJ2-7; 8 bases fit TRBD1. Germline V gives CDR1 SGDLS, CDR2 YYNGEE. The CDR3 extends over 14 amino acids. V was pared by 3 bases and J by 3 bases, with 5 bases of the junction left unmatched.

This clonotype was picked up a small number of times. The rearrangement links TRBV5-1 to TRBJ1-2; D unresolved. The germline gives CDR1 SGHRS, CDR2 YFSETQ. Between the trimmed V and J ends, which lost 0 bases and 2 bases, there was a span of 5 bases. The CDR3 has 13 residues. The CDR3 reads CASSLERNYGYTF. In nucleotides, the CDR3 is TGCGCCAGCAGCTTGGAGAGAAACTATGGCTACACCTTC.

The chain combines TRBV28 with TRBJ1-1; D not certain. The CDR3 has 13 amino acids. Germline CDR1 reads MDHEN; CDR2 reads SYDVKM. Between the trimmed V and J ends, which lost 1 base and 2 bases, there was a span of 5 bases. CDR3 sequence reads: CASSLYPNTEAFF. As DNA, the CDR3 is TGTGCCAGCAGTTTATATCCCAACACTGAAGCTTTCTTT.

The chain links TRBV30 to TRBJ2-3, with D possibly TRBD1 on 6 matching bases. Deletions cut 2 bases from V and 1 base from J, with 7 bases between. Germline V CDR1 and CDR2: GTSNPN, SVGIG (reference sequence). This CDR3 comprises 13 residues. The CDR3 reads CAWSSGGTDTQYF. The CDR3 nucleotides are TGTGCCTGGAGTTCAGGGGGCACAGATACGCAGTATTTT.

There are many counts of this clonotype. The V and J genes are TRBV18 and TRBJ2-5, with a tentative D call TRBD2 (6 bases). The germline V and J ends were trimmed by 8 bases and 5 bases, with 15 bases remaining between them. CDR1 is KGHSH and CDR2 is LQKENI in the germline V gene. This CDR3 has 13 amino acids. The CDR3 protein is CASSPRGRETQYF. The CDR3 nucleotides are TGTGCCAGCAGCCCCCGAGGGAGGGAGACCCAGTACTTC.

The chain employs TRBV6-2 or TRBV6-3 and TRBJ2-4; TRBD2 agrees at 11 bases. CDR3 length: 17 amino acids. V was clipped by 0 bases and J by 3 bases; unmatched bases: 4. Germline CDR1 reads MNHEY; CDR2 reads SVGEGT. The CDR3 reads CASSYSLAGGIKNIQYF. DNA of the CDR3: TGTGCCAGCAGTTACTCCCTAGCGGGAGGAATCAAAAACATTCAGTACTTC.

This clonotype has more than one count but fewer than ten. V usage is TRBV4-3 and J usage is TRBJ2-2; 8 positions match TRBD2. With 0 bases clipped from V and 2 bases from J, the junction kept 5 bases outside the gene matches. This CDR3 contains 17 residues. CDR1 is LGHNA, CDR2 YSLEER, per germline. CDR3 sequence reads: CASSQDSAGANTGELFF. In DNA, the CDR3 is TGCGCCAGCAGCCAAGATTCAGCGGGGGCTAACACCGGGGAGCTGTTTTTT.

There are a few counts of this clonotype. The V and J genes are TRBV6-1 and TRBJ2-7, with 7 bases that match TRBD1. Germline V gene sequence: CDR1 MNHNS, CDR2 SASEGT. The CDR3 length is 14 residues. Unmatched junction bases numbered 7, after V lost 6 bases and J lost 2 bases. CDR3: CASRVGTVTYEQYF. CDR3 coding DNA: TGTGCCAGCAGAGTTGGGACAGTTACCTACGAGCAGTACTTC.

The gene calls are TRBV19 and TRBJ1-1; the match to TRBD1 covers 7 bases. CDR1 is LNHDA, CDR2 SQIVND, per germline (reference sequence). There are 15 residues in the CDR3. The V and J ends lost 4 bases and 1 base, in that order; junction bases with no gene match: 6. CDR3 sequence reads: CASSKWDSGNTEAFF. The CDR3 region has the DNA TGTGCCAGTAGTAAATGGGACAGTGGGAACACTGAAGCTTTCTTT.

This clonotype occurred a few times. CDR3 region: CASSQPGVTLGTQYF. The CDR3 DNA reads as TGTGCCAGCAGCCAACCAGGGGTCACCCTGGGGACCCAGTACTTC. This sequence joins TRBV14 and TRBJ2-5, with D maybe TRBD1 (6 bases). CDR1 and CDR2 from the germline V gene are SGHDN and FVKESK. CDR3 length equals 15 residues. Trimming pared 2 bases from V and 7 bases from J, leaving 17 bases between.

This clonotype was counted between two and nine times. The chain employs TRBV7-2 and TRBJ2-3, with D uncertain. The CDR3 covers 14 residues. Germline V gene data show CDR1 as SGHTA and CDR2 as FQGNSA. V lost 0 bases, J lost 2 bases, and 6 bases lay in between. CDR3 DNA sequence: TGTGCCAGCAGCTTAGCCCTCATCACAGATACGCAGTATTTT. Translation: CASSLALITDTQYF.

CDR3 amino acids: CASLAGGSNEQFF. CDR3 DNA: TGTGCCAGCCTAGCGGGGGGTTCTAATGAGCAGTTCTTC. The chain couples TRBV11-2 to TRBJ2-1, with 11 bases that match TRBD2. Germline lookup yields CDR1 SGHAT and CDR2 FQNNGV. This CDR3 has 13 amino acids. Unmatched junction bases numbered 4, after V lost 8 bases and J lost 7 bases.

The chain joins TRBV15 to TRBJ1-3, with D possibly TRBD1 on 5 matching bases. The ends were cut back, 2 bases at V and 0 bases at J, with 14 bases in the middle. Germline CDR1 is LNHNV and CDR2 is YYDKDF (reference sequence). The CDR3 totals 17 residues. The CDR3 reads CATSRSILDSSGNTIYF. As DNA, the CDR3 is TGTGCCACCAGCAGATCCATTTTAGACAGCTCTGGAAACACCATATATTTT.

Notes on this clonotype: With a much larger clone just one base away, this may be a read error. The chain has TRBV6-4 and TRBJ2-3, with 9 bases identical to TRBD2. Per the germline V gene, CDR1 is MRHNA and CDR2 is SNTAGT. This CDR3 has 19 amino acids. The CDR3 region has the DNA TGTACCAGCAGTTTCATTGTCTCCGCGGCGGGGGGGAGCACAGATACGCAGTATTTT. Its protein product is CTSSFIVSAAGGSTDTQYF.

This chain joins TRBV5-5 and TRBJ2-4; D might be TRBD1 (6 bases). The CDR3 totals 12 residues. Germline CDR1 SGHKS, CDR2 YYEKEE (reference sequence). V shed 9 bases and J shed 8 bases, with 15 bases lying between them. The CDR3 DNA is TGTGCCAAAGGGACCAGGGGATACATTCAGTACTTC. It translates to CAKGTRGYIQYF.

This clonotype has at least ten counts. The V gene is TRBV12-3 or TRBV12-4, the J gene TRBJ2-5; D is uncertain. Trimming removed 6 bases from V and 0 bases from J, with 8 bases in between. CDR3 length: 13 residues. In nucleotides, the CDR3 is TGTGCCAGCAGATGGGGAAACCAAGAGACCCAGTACTTC. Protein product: CASRWGNQETQYF.

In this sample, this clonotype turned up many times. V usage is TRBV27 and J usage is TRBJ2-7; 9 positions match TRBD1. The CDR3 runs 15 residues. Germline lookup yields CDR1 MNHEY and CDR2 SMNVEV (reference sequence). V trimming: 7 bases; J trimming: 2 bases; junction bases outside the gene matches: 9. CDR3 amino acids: CASTPPRDRAYEQYF. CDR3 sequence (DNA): TGTGCCAGCACCCCACCCCGGGACAGGGCCTACGAGCAGTACTTC.

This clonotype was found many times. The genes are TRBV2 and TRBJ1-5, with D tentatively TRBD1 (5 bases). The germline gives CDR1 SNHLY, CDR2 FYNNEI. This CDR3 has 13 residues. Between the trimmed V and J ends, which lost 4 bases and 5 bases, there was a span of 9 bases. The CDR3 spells CASSGRGYQPQHF. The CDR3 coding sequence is TGTGCCAGCAGTGGTAGGGGTTATCAGCCCCAGCATTTT.

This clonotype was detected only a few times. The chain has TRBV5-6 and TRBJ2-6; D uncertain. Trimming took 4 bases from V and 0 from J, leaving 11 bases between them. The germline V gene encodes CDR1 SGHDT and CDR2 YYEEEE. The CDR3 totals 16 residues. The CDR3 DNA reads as TGTGCCAGCAGCCTTAATGACATCTCTGGGGCCAACGTCCTGACTTTC. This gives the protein CASSLNDISGANVLTF.

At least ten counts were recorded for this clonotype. The CDR3 DNA is TGTGCCACCAGTGATTTTGCGGGGGGTGACAATGAGCAGTTCTTC. Translating gives CATSDFAGGDNEQFF. The chain combines TRBV24-1 with TRBJ2-1, with TRBD2 matching over 8 bases. The CDR3 is 15 residues long. Germline-derived CDR1 and CDR2 are KGHDR and SFDVKD. The V segment lost 1 base and the J segment 5 bases; nucleotides outside the gene matches: 3.

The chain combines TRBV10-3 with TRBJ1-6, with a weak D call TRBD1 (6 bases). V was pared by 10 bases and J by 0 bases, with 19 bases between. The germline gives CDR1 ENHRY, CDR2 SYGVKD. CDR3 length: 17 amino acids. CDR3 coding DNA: TGTGCCAGCAGGGAGTCGGTAGGGGGCTCCTATAATTCACCCCTCCACTTT. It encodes CASRESVGGSYNSPLHF.

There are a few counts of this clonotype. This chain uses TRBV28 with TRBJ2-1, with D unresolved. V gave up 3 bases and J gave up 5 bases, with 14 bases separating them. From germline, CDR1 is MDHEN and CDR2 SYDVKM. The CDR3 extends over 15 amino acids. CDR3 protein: CASSFSTDSDNEQFF. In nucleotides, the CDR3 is TGTGCCAGCAGTTTTTCGACGGATTCGGACAATGAGCAGTTCTTC. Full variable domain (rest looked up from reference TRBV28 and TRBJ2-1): DVKVTQSSRYLVKRTGEKVFLECVQDMDHENMFWYRQDPGLGLRLIYFSYDVKMKEKGDIPEGYSVSREKKERFSLILESASTNQTSMYLCASSFSTDSDNEQFFGPGTRLTVL.

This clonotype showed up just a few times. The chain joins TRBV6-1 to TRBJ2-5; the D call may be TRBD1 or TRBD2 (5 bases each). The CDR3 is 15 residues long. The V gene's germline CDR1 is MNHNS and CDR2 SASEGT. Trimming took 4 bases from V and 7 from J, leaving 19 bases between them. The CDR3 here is CASSGMSWGKWTQYF. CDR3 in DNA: TGTGCCAGCAGTGGAATGTCTTGGGGGAAGTGGACCCAGTACTTC.

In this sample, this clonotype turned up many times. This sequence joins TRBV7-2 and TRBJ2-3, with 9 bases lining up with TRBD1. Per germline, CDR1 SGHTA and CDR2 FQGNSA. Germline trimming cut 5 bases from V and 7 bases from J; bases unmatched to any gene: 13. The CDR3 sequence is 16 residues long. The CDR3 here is CASSPTRQGGLHTQYF. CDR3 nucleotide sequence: TGTGCCAGCAGCCCTACCCGACAGGGGGGCCTGCATACGCAGTATTTT.

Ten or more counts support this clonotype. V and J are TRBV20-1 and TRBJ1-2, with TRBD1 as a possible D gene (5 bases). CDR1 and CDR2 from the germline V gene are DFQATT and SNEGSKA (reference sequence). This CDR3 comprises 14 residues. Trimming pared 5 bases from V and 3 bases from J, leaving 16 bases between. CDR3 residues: CSARRGFGDYGYTF. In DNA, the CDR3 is TGCAGTGCTCGAAGGGGATTCGGAGACTATGGCTACACCTTC.